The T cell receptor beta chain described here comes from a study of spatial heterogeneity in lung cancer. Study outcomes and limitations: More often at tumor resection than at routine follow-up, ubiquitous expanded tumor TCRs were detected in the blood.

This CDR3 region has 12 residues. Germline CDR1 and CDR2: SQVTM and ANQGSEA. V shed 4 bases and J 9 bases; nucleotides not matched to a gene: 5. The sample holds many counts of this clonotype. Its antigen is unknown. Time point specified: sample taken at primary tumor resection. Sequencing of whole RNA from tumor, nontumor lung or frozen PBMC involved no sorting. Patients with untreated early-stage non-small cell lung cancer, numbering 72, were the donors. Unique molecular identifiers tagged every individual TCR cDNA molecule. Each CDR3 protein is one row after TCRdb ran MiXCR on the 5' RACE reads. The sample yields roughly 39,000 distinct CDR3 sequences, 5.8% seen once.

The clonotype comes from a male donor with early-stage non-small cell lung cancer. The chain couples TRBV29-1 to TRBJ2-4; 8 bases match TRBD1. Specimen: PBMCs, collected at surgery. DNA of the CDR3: TGCAGCGTTGGCCCTGGACAGGGCATTCAGTACTTC. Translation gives CSVGPGQGIQYF.